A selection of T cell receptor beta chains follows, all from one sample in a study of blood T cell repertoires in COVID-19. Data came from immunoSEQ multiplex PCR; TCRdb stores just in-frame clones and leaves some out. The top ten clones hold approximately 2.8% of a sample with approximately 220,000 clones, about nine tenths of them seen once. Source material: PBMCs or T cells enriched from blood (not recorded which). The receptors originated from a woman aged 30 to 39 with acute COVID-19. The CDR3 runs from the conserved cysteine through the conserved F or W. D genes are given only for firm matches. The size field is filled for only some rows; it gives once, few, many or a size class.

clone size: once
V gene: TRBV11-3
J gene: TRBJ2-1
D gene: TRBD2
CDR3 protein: CASSKGGSGGLRGEQFF
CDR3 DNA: TGTGCCAGCAGTAAAGGAGGTAGCGGGGGGCTCCGAGGTGAGCAGTTCTTC

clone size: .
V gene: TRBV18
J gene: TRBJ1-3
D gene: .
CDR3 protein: CASSISGRRSGNTIYF
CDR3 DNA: TGTGCCAGCTCTATTTCCGGTCGCCGCTCTGGAAACACCATATATTTT

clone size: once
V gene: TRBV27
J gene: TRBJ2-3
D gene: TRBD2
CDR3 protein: CASSLVVPGPGGGAEGTQYF
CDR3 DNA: TGTGCCAGCAGTTTAGTGGTTCCCGGTCCTGGCGGGGGGGCCGAGGGTACGCAGTATTTT

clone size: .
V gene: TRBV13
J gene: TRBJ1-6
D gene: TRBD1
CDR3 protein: CASSFRTGNNSPLHF
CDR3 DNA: TGTGCCAGCAGCTTCCGGACAGGGAATAATTCACCCCTCCACTTT

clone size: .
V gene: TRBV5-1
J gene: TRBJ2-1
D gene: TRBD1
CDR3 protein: CASSSTGGAYNEQFF
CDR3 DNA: TGCGCCAGCAGCTCCACAGGGGGCGCCTACAATGAGCAGTTCTTC

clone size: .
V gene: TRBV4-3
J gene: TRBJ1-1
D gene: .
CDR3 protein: CASSQDGFGQTNTEAFF
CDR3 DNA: TGCGCCAGCAGCCAAGATGGGTTCGGACAGACGAACACTGAAGCTTTCTTT

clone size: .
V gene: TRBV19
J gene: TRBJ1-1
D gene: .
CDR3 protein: CASTDLTGSTEAFF
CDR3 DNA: TGTGCCAGTACCGATTTAACAGGGAGCACTGAAGCTTTCTTT

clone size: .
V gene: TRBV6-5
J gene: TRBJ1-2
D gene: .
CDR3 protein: CASSYSDREYGYTF
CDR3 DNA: TGTGCCAGCAGTTACTCGGATCGGGAGTATGGCTACACCTTC

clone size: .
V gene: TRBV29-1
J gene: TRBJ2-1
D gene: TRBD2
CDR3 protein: CSVEAGTSARFYFYNEQFF
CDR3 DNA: TGCAGCGTTGAAGCGGGGACTAGCGCTAGATTTTACTTTTACAATGAGCAGTTCTTC

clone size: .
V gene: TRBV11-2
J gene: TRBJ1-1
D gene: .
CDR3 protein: CASSPLRTGPNTEAFF
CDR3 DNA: TGTGCCAGCAGCCCCTTACGTACAGGCCCTAACACTGAAGCTTTCTTT

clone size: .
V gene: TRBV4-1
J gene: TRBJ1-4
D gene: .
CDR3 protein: CASSQDGGRTNEKLFF
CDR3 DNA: TGCGCCAGCAGCCAAGACGGGGGGAGAACTAATGAAAAACTGTTTTTT

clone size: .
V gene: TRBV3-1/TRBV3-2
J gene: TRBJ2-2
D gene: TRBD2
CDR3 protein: CASSSSGGAVTGELFF
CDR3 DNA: TGTGCCAGCAGTTCTAGCGGGGGGGCGGTCACCGGGGAGCTGTTTTTT

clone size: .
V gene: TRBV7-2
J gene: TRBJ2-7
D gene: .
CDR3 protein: CASSPSYGAYEQYF
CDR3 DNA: TGTGCCAGCAGTCCCTCGTACGGGGCCTACGAGCAGTACTTC

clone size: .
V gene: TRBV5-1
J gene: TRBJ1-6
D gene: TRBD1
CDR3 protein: CASSGGQGNNSPLHF
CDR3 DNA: TGCGCCAGCAGCGGGGGACAGGGGAATAATTCACCCCTCCACTTT

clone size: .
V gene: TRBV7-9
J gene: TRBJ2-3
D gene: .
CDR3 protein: CASSSLDSSLADTQYF
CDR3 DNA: TGTGCCAGCAGCTCCTTGGACTCGTCCCTAGCAGATACGCAGTATTTT